This paragraph covers one T cell receptor (beta chain) sequence. The antigen this receptor binds is unknown. The record has no base qualities; no much larger clone is one base away. Collaborating institutions collected whole blood in K2EDTA tubes following their own protocols. For TCRbeta analysis, collaborators shipped samples in one of three forms: frozen whole blood, isolated PBMCs, or DNA extracted from either of those sample types. TCRbeta CDR3 regions were amplified from genomic DNA using the immunoSEQ Assay, a bias-controlled multiplex PCR. As for the original processing: Nucleated cell counts per sample were estimated from amplification of reference gene primers within the assay. To quantify the absolute abundance of each unique TCRbeta CDR3 rearrangement, sequence reads were collapsed and filtered. Productive Simpson clonality was computed per sample as the square root of Simpson's diversity index over productive rearrangements. What TCRdb holds here is the immuneACCESS table cut down to in-frame rearrangements. Part of the clones is not present; checked against another copy, under half of the missing clones reflect an unresolved V gene, and the others are unexplained. D and trimming were read from the DNA, whereas the V and J calls and clone size are those reported in that table. Within this sample are over 45,000 clones, with approximately 88% of them counted one time only. The ten largest clones represent roughly 55% of the sample.

These data originate in a study of blood T cell repertoires in COVID-19 (dated by TCRdb to about 2020). Study-wide context: The collaborator samples originated in the United States, Italy and Spain and spanned the acute and convalescent phases of COVID-19. Deeply sampled blood TCRbeta repertoires from subjects exposed to, actively infected with, or recovered from COVID-19 were included in the dataset. The repertoires were released in a freely available public database meant as a resource for research on the immune response to SARS-CoV-2. Samples were obtained from the ongoing ImmuneRACE study (first 160 participants) and from about 1,300 subjects provided by 6 global collaborators. Where HLA class I and class II types were available, the types were taken from metadata supplied by the sample provider, not from assay-based typing. The material from the prospective study consisted of cDNA or gDNA derived from T cells, B-cell-depleted T cells, or PBMCs. Sample metadata almost always included a de-identified subject ID, COVID-19 status, age in years and sex. Study-level results and caveats: The amount of clinical and demographic metadata varied by source and participant and was provided uncurated.

The CDR3 goes from the cysteine to the phenylalanine over 12 residues. Only the CDR3 region is kept as DNA, spanning 36 bases read in frame from base 1. The germline V gene (reference sequence) sets CDR1 to MNHEY and CDR2 to SMNVEV. V sheds 6 bases and J sheds 10 bases, leaving 10 bases between their ends. This chain is built from TRBV27 and TRBJ1-6; the D gene cannot be resolved reliably. Sequenced input: peripheral blood. The TCR was taken from a man aged 65-85 years with acute or convalescent COVID-19. The nucleotides read TGTGCCAGCAGAACGGGTGAATCACCCCTCCACTTT. The encoded protein is CASRTGESPLHF.